Shown below are 2 T cell receptor beta chains from a single sample sequenced in a study of blood T cell repertoires in COVID-19. Data came from immunoSEQ multiplex PCR; TCRdb stores just in-frame clones and leaves some out. The table includes over 85,000 clones, approximately 84% detected once. Material for sequencing was peripheral blood. The receptors originated from a man in his forties with active or convalescent COVID-19.

The chain combines TRBV10-1 with TRBJ2-3, with TRBD1 matching over 9 bases. J gave up 6 bases and V 2 bases, and 6 bases lay outside the gene matches. CDR3 size: 15 residues. Germline loops: CDR1 WNHNN, CDR2 SYGVQD (reference sequence). DNA for the CDR3: TGCGCCAGCAGTGAGGAGACAGGGGGGGCGGATACGCAGTATTTT. It specifies CASSEETGGADTQYF.

The chain recombines TRBV5-1 with TRBJ2-3; 11 nucleotides match TRBD1. Germline CDR1 and CDR2: SGHRS and YFSETQ. This CDR3 contains 16 residues. V trimming: 0 bases; J trimming: 4 bases; junction bases outside the gene matches: 4. The CDR3 spells CASSLAGQGGADTQYF. The CDR3 DNA follows: TGCGCCAGCAGCTTGGCGGGACAGGGGGGAGCAGATACGCAGTATTTT.